In its sample, the clone carrying this T cell receptor beta chain was seen many times. Its specificity is not known. The data originate from a study of T cell repertoires in cytomegalovirus infection. Across the study: The public TCR beta signatures pointed to both CMV infection and matching HLA type.

General observations from the study: Identification of carriers of CMV plus the relevant HLA was performed using cumulative public TCR beta family frequency. Dominating the ex vivo response were HLA-C-restricted CMV-specific TCR beta clonotypes.

In TCRdb, the reads were re-called with MiXCR into one record per CDR3 protein. The data contain fewer than 200,000 distinct CDR3 sequences, 7.5% to 10% of them seen just once; the ten biggest clones take up about 4.6%. CDR3 length: 16 amino acids. V lost 8 bases, J lost 6 bases, and 16 bases stayed unmatched. Looked up from germline, CDR1 is MNHNY and CDR2 is SVGAGI (reference sequence). The chain combines TRBV6-6 with TRBJ2-1; 7 positions match TRBD2. This TCR came from a human donor in good health (CMV status not recorded). Some clones in this sample may be carry-over from other donors' samples. The sample comprised PBMCs. This CDR3 is CASRPIGLGGANEQFF. CDR3 nucleotides: TGTGCCAGCCGCCCGATAGGACTAGGCGGGGCCAATGAGCAGTTCTTC.